This T cell receptor beta chain stems from a study of post-analysis software for immune sequencing data. Study-wide background: Recorded subtypes: relapsing-remitting, secondary progressive, progressive-relapsing; some patients unannotated.

In this sample, this clonotype turned up a few times. Its target is unknown. Findings and caveats of the study: Batch-mates among the samples co-clustered strongly by F measure. There were five or six TRBV segments more frequent in patients than controls, and TRBV5-6, TRBV5-1 and TRBV20-1 were among them. Patients with multiple sclerosis recorded significantly lower normalized Chao1 diversity than controls, the study found.

Unique molecular identifiers had been added to the TCR beta cDNA libraries. TCRdb re-called the PCR reads with MiXCR, one entry per CDR3 protein. The table includes fewer than 850,000 distinct CDR3 sequences, 40% to 55% detected once. The CDR3 length is 16 residues. The V and J ends lost 2 bases and 5 bases respectively, with 18 bases between them. The chain recombines TRBV12-3 or TRBV12-4 with TRBJ1-2; D remains unclear. The receptor comes from a girl between 5 and 17 years old with multiple sclerosis. Sequencing was performed on blood. CDR3 amino acids: CASSLQVQDPGYGYTF. CDR3 sequence (DNA): TGTGCCAGCAGTTTACAGGTCCAGGACCCGGGGTATGGCTACACCTTC.